Listed below are T cell receptor beta chains from one sample, sequenced in a study of cytomegalovirus exposure and HLA in healthy donors. The method was immunoSEQ multiplex PCR; TCRdb's version includes in-frame clones alone and lacks a portion of them. The repertoire holds about 140,000 clones, with approximately 86% as singletons. Sequences were obtained from PBMCs. The receptors derive from a middle-aged woman in good health and CMV-seronegative. Both conserved end residues are trimmed from each CDR3. For some rows the clone size is stated as once, few or many, or as a class when expanded; others skip it.

ASRLQGTDTQY few TRBJ2-3 TRBV5-1
ASRYTGTSGRGEQF NA TRBJ2-1 TRBV27
AIRGDSSTEAF NA TRBJ1-1 TRBV6-5
ASSGNRVAHEQY NA TRBJ2-7 TRBV10-1
ASSLRTRVGYT NA TRBJ1-2 TRBV28
ASSEGLAGAGSYEQY NA TRBJ2-7 TRBV2
ASCPVNAGKDTQY NA TRBJ2-3 TRBV28
ASSLEGGISYEQY NA TRBJ2-7 TRBV5-1
ASSLSTGNPGYT NA TRBJ1-2 TRBV5-1
ASSQYSGADTQY NA TRBJ2-3 TRBV4-3
ASSALPQQANTGELF NA TRBJ2-2 TRBV25-1
ASSSPTASGSYEQY NA TRBJ2-7 TRBV28
ASSGGAGGPGEQF NA TRBJ2-1 TRBV9
ASSFSGGNQPQH NA TRBJ1-5 TRBV5-1
ASSSRLEATDTQY NA TRBJ2-3 TRBV9
ASSLRGQVIYEQY once TRBJ2-7 TRBV11-3
SSSLGAEQY NA TRBJ2-7 TRBV7-9
ASSPAKALAGFGNEQF NA TRBJ2-1 TRBV5-4
ASSQDQGNEQY few TRBJ2-7 TRBV4-1
ASSRFTSGRGNTGELF NA TRBJ2-2 TRBV7-9
SSTQSPVGVIGGYT few TRBJ1-2 TRBV7-9
ASSLGLDYGYT NA TRBJ1-2 TRBV11-2
ASSWQDYGYT NA TRBJ1-2 TRBV28
ASSLAPPFREASYEQY NA TRBJ2-7 TRBV7-2
ASSLGRDNYNEQF NA TRBJ2-1 TRBV5-4
ASSRDSEAF NA TRBJ1-1 TRBV7-9
ASRHNTGTGSSPLH NA TRBJ1-6 TRBV28
AISDGGLAGFTGELF few TRBJ2-2 TRBV10-3
ASSPARSGELF few TRBJ2-2 TRBV18